The T cell receptor beta chain described here comes from a study of patients and donors after allogeneic stem cell transplantation. This clonotype came up a few times. The germline gives CDR1 SQVTM, CDR2 ANQGSEA. Losses at the gene ends were 3 bases for V and 9 bases for J; bases not matched to a gene: 6. CDR3 length equals 13 residues. TCRdb analysed the RT-PCR reads with MiXCR anew, one entry per CDR3 protein. The repertoire has about 230,000 distinct CDR3 sequences, roughly an eighth of them found once; the top ten carry more than 9%. V is TRBV29-1 and J is TRBJ2-1, with 9 bases aligning to TRBD1. Sample: blood, either unsorted or a sorted T cell fraction (not recorded which). The source is a human donor who was either an allogeneic HSCT recipient or a stem cell or donor lymphocyte infusion donor (not recorded which). It is not recorded whose cells these are; they may come from a transplant donor. The CDR3 nucleotides read TGCAGCGTTGATCGACAGGGGGGCGGTGAGCAGTTCTTC. It translates to CSVDRQGGGEQFF.